This entry is about one TCR beta chain. Its antigen is not yet known. No base quality values were provided; no much bigger clone lies one nucleotide off. Receptor amplification or capture employed the immunoSEQ multiplex PCR assay. As for the authors' bioinformatics: To diagnose cytomegalovirus status from the catalog of TCR beta chain sequences, a statistical classification framework was built. What TCRdb holds here is the immuneACCESS table cut down to in-frame rearrangements. Part of the clones is not present; checked against another copy, under half of the missing clones reflect an unresolved V gene, and the others are unexplained. V, J and clone size are taken as reported in that table, and D and trimming were inferred from the DNA itself. The sample table contains fewer than 130,000 clones; only one count was recorded for roughly nine tenths of them. The top ten clones comprise 1.5% to 2% of the sample.

The sample belongs to a study of cytomegalovirus exposure and HLA in healthy donors (dated by TCRdb to 2017 to 2019). Background on the whole study: A later analysis indicated that the 120 validation repertoires were generated on the platform also employed for the 720 or so repertoires of the first cohort. The study aimed to test whether cataloging public T cell receptors could reveal signatures of past pathogen exposure. To predict cytomegalovirus infection status, the study combined high-throughput TCR immunosequencing, statistical association of individual TCRs with disease status, and machine learning. Along with the roughly 670-subject first cohort, a separate validation cohort of over 90 different subjects was used.

Overall study outcomes, separate from this receptor: Most TCR sequences were observed very rarely across donors, whereas some public TCRs were present in many individuals. Of the cluster scores, approximately 95% were above 0 in a later analysis, which found that TCRs clustered in the first cohort also tended to co-occur in the 120 validation repertoires. A later analysis lacked HLA typing for the validation cohort, so it scored co-occurrence in that cohort across all 120 repertoires. It was suggested by the authors that the approach could potentially be generalized to other disease states and immunological phenotypes. In vitro tests confirmed that a few of the cytomegalovirus-associated TCR beta chains recognize cytomegalovirus antigens. The classifier was reported to diagnose cytomegalovirus status with high specificity and sensitivity in both the original cohort and the validation cohort. The study gave a list of about 160 TCR beta chains associated with cytomegalovirus.

The donors belonged to the validation cohort of 90 to 150 subjects, which was separate from the roughly 670-subject first cohort. According to the germline V gene (reference sequence), CDR1 reads MNHEY and CDR2 reads SMNVEV. From the cysteine up to the phenylalanine, the CDR3 has a length of 14 residues. Only CDR3 DNA is held: 42 bases, read in frame from base 1. Trimmed from V: 5 bases; trimmed from J: 3 bases; junction bases lacking a gene match: 4. The rearrangement joined TRBV27 to TRBJ2-7; the central 10 bases match TRBD1. Sequencing used PBMCs. The sequence came from a woman in her late teens or twenties in good health and CMV-seronegative. The CDR3 sequence is CASSPGQGGYEQYF. The bases read TGTGCCAGCAGTCCAGGACAGGGGGGCTACGAGCAGTACTTC.